The 26 T cell receptor beta chains below all came from one sample that was sequenced in a study of cytomegalovirus exposure and HLA in healthy donors (TCRdb year 2017). Libraries were constructed by the immunoSEQ multiplex PCR assay. For the multiplex PCR, a mixture combining 60 forward primers for TCR Vbeta segments and 13 reverse primers for TCR Jbeta segments was used. The clones in this table, taken by TCRdb from immuneACCESS, are in-frame only. Not every clone is retained; where verified, under half of the shortfall comes from an unresolved V gene, and the cause of the rest is unknown. A total of about 43,000 clones appear in this sample, more than 45% of them only once. In total, the top ten clones hold around 6% of the sample. The sample was PBMCs. Receptor source: a man in his fifties or sixties in good health and CMV-seronegative.

The V and J genes are TRBV4-3 and TRBJ2-3; 11 bases map to TRBD2. The CDR3 sequence is 19 residues long. With 0 bases clipped from V and 0 bases from J, the junction kept 8 bases outside the gene matches. The germline gives CDR1 LGHNA, CDR2 YSLEER. CDR3 DNA: TGCGCCAGCAGCCAAGATATACTAGCGGGAGTGGGAAGCACAGATACGCAGTATTTT. Its protein product is CASSQDILAGVGSTDTQYF.

The chain couples TRBV10-3 to TRBJ2-7; maybe TRBD2 (6 bases). Trimming removed 7 bases from V and 5 bases from J, with 15 bases in between. Germline CDR1 reads ENHRY; CDR2 reads SYGVKD. CDR3 length: 13 amino acids. Here the CDR3 DNA reads TGTGCCATCAAACCTAGCGAATCTCACGAGCAGTACTTC. This sequence encodes CAIKPSESHEQYF.

The genes are TRBV2 and TRBJ2-1; 10 nucleotides align to TRBD2. Germline V lookup: CDR1 SNHLY, CDR2 FYNNEI. The CDR3 is 14 amino acids. V lost 6 bases, J lost 3 bases, and 2 bases stayed unmatched. The CDR3 region has the DNA TGTGCCAGCAGAGGACTAGCGGACTACAATGAGCAGTTCTTC. Translated: CASRGLADYNEQFF.

This clone was recorded a few times. The V gene is TRBV6-5, the J gene TRBJ1-2; D possibly corresponds to TRBD1 (5 bases). V was clipped by 5 bases and J by 6 bases, with 10 bases between them. Germline V gene sequence: CDR1 MNHEY, CDR2 SVGAGI. This CDR3 region has 12 residues. This CDR3 reads CASSGHSHGYTF. The CDR3 nucleotides read TGTGCCAGCAGTGGACATAGCCATGGCTACACCTTC.

The chain links TRBV5-4 to TRBJ2-3; the D gene is possibly TRBD2 (5 bases). The germline V gene has CDR1 SGHNT and CDR2 YYREEE (reference sequence). Trimming took off 3 bases at V and 0 bases at J, with 8 bases between the two ends. The CDR3 length is 14 residues. The CDR3 spells CASSSRDSTDTQYF. The CDR3 DNA sequence: TGTGCCAGCAGCTCTCGGGATAGCACAGATACGCAGTATTTT.

The chain joins TRBV6-1 to TRBJ1-4; D is undetermined. CDR3 length: 14 amino acids. V was pared by 1 base and J by 10 bases, with 13 bases between. Germline CDR1 is MNHNS and CDR2 is SASEGT. The CDR3 loop is CASSEGRGSVKLFF. In nucleotides, the CDR3 is TGTGCCAGCAGTGAAGGCCGGGGTTCGGTAAAACTGTTTTTT.

About this clone: Sequence at one end of the junction differs from germline and may be a read error. This rearrangement joins TRBV25-1 to TRBJ1-2; D is possibly TRBD1 (6 bases). Germline loops: CDR1 MGHDK, CDR2 SYGVNS. The CDR3 is 14 residues long. CDR3 protein: CARSESGQLYGYTF. CDR3 DNA: TGTGCCAGAAGTGAATCGGGACAACTCTATGGCTACACCTTC.

In its sample, this clone was seen a few times. This chain connects TRBV9 to TRBJ2-1, with D perhaps TRBD2 (6 bases). CDR3 length: 16 residues. V lost 4 bases and J 2 bases, leaving 16 bases between the germline ends. In germline, CDR1 is SGDLS, CDR2 YYNGEE. This chain's CDR3 is CASSQAWGLAYNEQFF. The CDR3 nucleotides are TGTGCCAGCAGCCAAGCTTGGGGACTCGCCTACAATGAGCAGTTCTTC.

This clone was counted a few times. J is TRBJ2-2 and V is TRBV29-1; 8 bases line up with TRBD2. V lost 7 bases, J lost 5 bases, and 9 bases stayed unmatched. The germline V gene encodes CDR1 SQVTM and CDR2 ANQGSEA. There are 14 residues in the CDR3. The CDR3 coding sequence is TGCAGCGCCAGACTAGCGATGGGGACCGGGGAGCTGTTTTTT. This translates into CSARLAMGTGELFF.

This clone was found a few times. This chain links TRBV7-9 with TRBJ1-4; D possibly corresponds to TRBD1 (6 bases). The CDR3 consists of 19 residues. Trimming shortened V by 5 bases and J by 0 bases, and 22 bases separated the two germline ends. Germline loops: CDR1 SEHNR, CDR2 FQNEAQ (reference sequence). The CDR3 nucleotides are TGTGCCAGCAGCCGGATAGTCGGACAGCTCGGGGCAACTAATGAAAAACTGTTTTTT. Translated, it gives CASSRIVGQLGATNEKLFF.

The chain is built from TRBV19 and TRBJ1-1; a weak D match, TRBD1 (6 bases). The CDR3 has 14 amino acids. Trimming stripped 6 bases from V and 3 bases from J, with 14 bases between. In germline, CDR1 is LNHDA, CDR2 SQIVND (reference sequence). The CDR3 bases are TGTGCCAGTAGCATCAGGGGCGCGGACACTGAAGCTTTCTTT. Amino acids: CASSIRGADTEAFF.

This clone was seen more than once but under ten times. This chain links TRBV10-3 with TRBJ1-3; TRBD1 is a possible D gene (5 bases). CDR1 ENHRY and CDR2 SYGVKD come from the germline V gene. V lost 4 bases to trimming and J lost 4 bases, with 14 bases between them. The length of the CDR3 is 15 residues. The DNA for the CDR3 is TGTGCCATCAGTGGTCCCGGACAAATCGGAAACACCATATATTTT. Its protein is CAISGPGQIGNTIYF.

This clone has more than one count but fewer than ten. V usage is TRBV14 and J usage is TRBJ1-1; no reliable D call. The CDR3 extends over 14 amino acids. Trimming left V 4 bases short and J 1 base short, with 10 bases between. Germline CDR1 is SGHDN and CDR2 is FVKESK. CDR3 sequence: CASSRSWANTEAFF. The CDR3 nucleotides are TGTGCCAGCAGCCGTAGTTGGGCGAACACTGAAGCTTTCTTT.

This clone was detected only once. Relative to the germline gene, one junction end is altered; a read error may explain this. The chain joins TRBV7-2 to TRBJ2-7; weak D call: TRBD1 (5 bases). CDR1 is SGHTA and CDR2 is FQGNSA in the germline V gene. This CDR3 region has 14 residues. CDR3 sequence reads: CASRLVTGTNEQYF. In nucleotides, the CDR3 is TGTGCCAGCAGGTTAGTTACAGGAACCAACGAGCAGTACTTC. Drawing the rest from reference TRBV7-2 and TRBJ2-7, the complete variable domain is GAGVSQSPSNKVTEKGKDVELRCDPISGHTALYWYRQSLGQGLEFLIYFQGNSAPDKSGLPSDRFSAERTGGSVSTLTIQRTQQEDSAVYLCASRLVTGTNEQYFGPGTRLTVT.

This clone appeared once. This sequence joins TRBV29-1 and TRBJ2-1; 8 bases are a match to TRBD1. Looked up from germline, CDR1 is SQVTM and CDR2 is ANQGSEA. The J segment lost 6 bases and the V segment lost 7 bases, leaving 11 bases of the junction unmatched. The CDR3 spans 14 residues. The CDR3 sequence: CSAVRTGSVNEQFF. The CDR3 DNA reads TGCAGCGCGGTCCGGACAGGGTCGGTCAATGAGCAGTTCTTC.

The chain combines TRBV14 with TRBJ2-7; TRBD2 might be the D (5 bases). The CDR3 consists of 15 residues. Germline V gene sequence: CDR1 SGHDN, CDR2 FVKESK. Trimming cost V 1 base and J 1 base, with 11 bases left between them. The CDR3 DNA reads TGTGCCAGCAGCCAAGGCTTGCGGGCATCCTACGAGCAGTACTTC. This encodes CASSQGLRASYEQYF. The full variable domain, completed using reference TRBV14 and TRBJ2-7, is EAGVTQFPSHSVIEKGQTVTLRCDPISGHDNLYWYRRVMGKEIKFLLHFVKESKQDESGMPNNRFLAERTGGTYSTLKVQPAELEDSGVYFCASSQGLRASYEQYFGPGTRLTVT.

The chain joins TRBV28 to TRBJ1-2; 7 bases line up with TRBD1. Germline lookup yields CDR1 MDHEN and CDR2 SYDVKM. The CDR3 covers 14 residues. The V gene end was trimmed by 7 bases and the J gene end by 3 bases; junction bases not matched to a gene: 8. CDR3 DNA sequence: TGTGCCAGCAAGACTGACAGGGAGTACTATGGCTACACCTTC. The encoded protein is CASKTDREYYGYTF.

The chain recombines TRBV7-9 with TRBJ1-1; TRBD1 might be the D (5 bases). V lost 4 bases and J lost 1, with 13 bases in between. Germline V CDR1 and CDR2: SEHNR, FQNEAQ (reference sequence). The CDR3 runs 15 residues. The CDR3 coding sequence is TGTGCCAGCAGCTCATCGGGACTCCGGAACACTGAAGCTTTCTTT. This sequence encodes CASSSSGLRNTEAFF.

CDR3 loop: CASRLGTSGRYEQYF. CDR3 sequence (DNA): TGTGCCAGCAGATTAGGGACTAGCGGGAGATACGAGCAGTACTTC. This sequence joins TRBV6-1 and TRBJ2-7; TRBD2 matches at 14 bases. Germline V CDR1 and CDR2: MNHNS, SASEGT. The CDR3 has 15 amino acids. V gave up 6 bases and J gave up 4 bases; unmatched junction bases: 5.

This clone was recorded a few times. The chain recombines TRBV29-1 with TRBJ1-1; tentative D call: TRBD1 (6 bases). V gave up 3 bases and J gave up 4 bases, with 21 bases separating them. The CDR3 sequence is 16 residues long. CDR1 SQVTM and CDR2 ANQGSEA come from the germline V gene. As DNA, the CDR3 is TGCAGCGTTGACTCCAGGGGTCTAGATGAAGGCACTGAAGCTTTCTTT. Translating gives CSVDSRGLDEGTEAFF.

There are a few counts of this clone. The CDR3 is CASSSGTGNYGYTF. The CDR3 nucleotides read TGTGCCAGCAGTTCCGGGACAGGGAACTATGGCTACACCTTC. The chain has TRBV6-6 and TRBJ1-2, with 9 nucleotides matching TRBD1. The CDR3 extends over 14 amino acids. Germline CDR1 is MNHNY and CDR2 is SVGAGI (reference sequence). Trimming took 4 bases from V and 2 from J; bases not matched to a gene: 2.

J is TRBJ1-1 and V is TRBV6-5; D is uncertain. Deletions cut 2 bases from V and 1 base from J, with 11 bases between. The CDR3 length is 15 residues. Germline-derived CDR1 and CDR2 are MNHEY and SVGAGI. CDR3: CASSYTRQENTEAFF. CDR3 DNA: TGTGCCAGCAGTTACACCCGCCAGGAGAACACTGAAGCTTTCTTT.

The chain uses TRBV19 and TRBJ2-3; TRBD2 agrees at 9 bases. V lost 3 bases, J lost 5 bases, and 6 bases stayed unmatched. Germline CDR1 LNHDA, CDR2 SQIVND (reference sequence). The CDR3 has 15 amino acids. The CDR3 sequence: CASSIAGGAGDTQYF. The CDR3 nucleotides are TGTGCCAGTAGTATCGCGGGAGGGGCCGGAGATACGCAGTATTTT.

The chain couples TRBV5-1 to TRBJ2-7; 7 positions agree with TRBD1. The CDR3 consists of 14 residues. CDR1 is SGHRS, CDR2 YFSETQ, per germline. The trim removed 3 bases at V and 6 bases at J, leaving 9 bases unmatched. CDR3 nucleotides: TGCGCCAGCAGCTCGAGGACAGGACCCGGCGAGCAGTACTTC. Amino acid sequence: CASSSRTGPGEQYF.

V and J are TRBV30 and TRBJ2-1; TRBD1 might be the D (6 bases). This CDR3 spans 16 amino acids. V lost 2 bases, J lost 1 base, and 15 bases lay in between. CDR1 is GTSNPN and CDR2 is SVGIG in the germline V gene (reference sequence). Here the CDR3 reads CAWSSLDSHSYNEQFF. CDR3 sequence (DNA): TGTGCCTGGAGTAGCTTGGACAGTCATTCCTACAATGAGCAGTTCTTC.

The V gene is TRBV29-1, the J gene TRBJ2-3; 9 bases align to TRBD1. The V gene's germline CDR1 is SQVTM and CDR2 ANQGSEA. The CDR3 has 12 amino acids. Trimming cost V 3 bases and J 7 bases; bases outside gene matches: 2. In DNA, the CDR3 is TGCAGCGTTGACGGGACAGGGCATACGCAGTATTTT. It encodes CSVDGTGHTQYF.